The sample holds many counts of the clone carrying this T cell receptor beta chain. The antigen is not known. The data belong to a study of neurological immune-mediated disorders. Study results and caveats: TCR clonal expansion peaked in HTLV-1-associated myelopathy patients and was lowest in multiple sclerosis patients.

MiXCR, run by TCRdb on the 5' RACE reads, gives a single entry per CDR3 protein. This table has approximately 30,000 distinct CDR3 sequences, 20% to 25% appearing once. Trimming left V 3 bases short and J 0 bases short, with 8 bases between. The germline CDR1 and CDR2 sequences are DFQATT and SNEGSKA (reference sequence). The length of the CDR3 is 14 residues. As healthy controls, volunteers from a blood bank in Maryland, USA, were used. The receptor comes from a woman in her sixties or seventies in good health. This chain links TRBV20-1 with TRBJ1-4; no reliable D call. Material: PBMCs. The CDR3, as DNA: TGCAGTGCTAGCAACCCTGCAACTAATGAAAAACTGTTTTTT. Amino acid sequence: CSASNPATNEKLFF.